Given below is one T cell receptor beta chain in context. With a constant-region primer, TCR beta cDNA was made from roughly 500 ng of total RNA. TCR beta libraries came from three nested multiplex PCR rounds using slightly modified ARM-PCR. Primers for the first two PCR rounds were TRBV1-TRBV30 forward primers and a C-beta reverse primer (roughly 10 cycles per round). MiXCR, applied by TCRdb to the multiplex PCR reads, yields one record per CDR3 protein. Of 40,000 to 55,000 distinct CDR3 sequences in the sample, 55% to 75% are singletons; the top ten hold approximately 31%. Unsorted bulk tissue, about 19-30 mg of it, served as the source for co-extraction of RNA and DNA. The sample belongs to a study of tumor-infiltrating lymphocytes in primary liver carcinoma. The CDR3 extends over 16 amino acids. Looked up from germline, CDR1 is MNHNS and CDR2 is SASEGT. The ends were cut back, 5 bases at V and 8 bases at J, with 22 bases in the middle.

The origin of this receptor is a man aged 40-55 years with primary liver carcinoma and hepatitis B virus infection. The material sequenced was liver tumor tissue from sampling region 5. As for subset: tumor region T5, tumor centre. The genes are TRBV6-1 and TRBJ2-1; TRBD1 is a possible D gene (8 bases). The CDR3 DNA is TGTGCCAGCAGTACCCTCTCCACAGGGGGGGGCGATGAGCAGTTCTTC. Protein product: CASSTLSTGGGDEQFF.